These T cell receptor beta chains were read from a single sample in a study of tumor-infiltrating lymphocytes in localized non-small cell lung cancer. Only in-frame clones appear in the TCRdb table, and some are missing; sequencing was by immunoSEQ multiplex PCR. The table shows around 6,700 clones, with roughly 70% occurring only once. The sequencing input was uninvolved lung tissue not adjacent to the tumor. These receptors all come from a human donor with non-small cell lung cancer. Both conserved end residues are trimmed from each CDR3. Each record gives: V gene, CDR3 protein.

V gene: TRBV27
CDR3 protein: ASRAVGGTEAF

V gene: TRBV5-4
CDR3 protein: ASSLDGEQETQY

V gene: TRBV6-5
CDR3 protein: ASSPDRGVGPQH

V gene: TRBV25-1
CDR3 protein: ASRYQETQY

V gene: TRBV29-1
CDR3 protein: SVGQGANQPQH

V gene: TRBV2
CDR3 protein: ASTLQGARETQY

V gene: TRBV5-5
CDR3 protein: ASTLAGANVLT

V gene: TRBV5-1
CDR3 protein: ASSPLGGETQY

V gene: TRBV6-1
CDR3 protein: ATSLGGGGELF

V gene: TRBV11-3
CDR3 protein: ASSARQGDDEQY

V gene: TRBV2
CDR3 protein: ASSRTGGRETQY

V gene: TRBV5-1
CDR3 protein: ASAPSHDQPQH